Listed below are T cell receptor beta chains from one sample, sequenced in a study of vaccination and CD4 T cells after COVID-19. Their recognized antigens are unknown. MiXCR, run by TCRdb on the PCR reads, gives a single entry per CDR3 protein. Among about 15,000 distinct CDR3 sequences listed, roughly half were seen once. The sample in question was CD4+ T cells from blood, cultured in vitro, obtained before SARS-CoV-2 vaccination. The receptors shown here come from a human donor who had recovered from COVID-19. The conserved cysteine and the conserved F or W are not part of the CDR3 here. A D gene is named only where the DNA matches it firmly. Size tells how often a clone was seen (once, few, many) or the class of an expanded clone, and some rows leave it out.

clone_size j_call d_call v_call cdr3_aa
few TRBJ1-5 TRBD1 TRBV7-9 ASSFQGGGNQPQH
- TRBJ2-5 - TRBV7-2 ASSPQAGYQETQY
- TRBJ2-7 - TRBV20-1 SARRTRGDAYEQY
- TRBJ2-3 TRBD2 TRBV2 ASKPGLAGGTDTQY
few TRBJ1-5 TRBD1 TRBV6-1 ASIKGASQPQH
- TRBJ2-3 - TRBV11-3 ASRWGADTQY
- TRBJ2-1 TRBD1 TRBV19 ASSVTGTGGDNEQF
- TRBJ2-5 - TRBV20-1 SASQGVETQY
medium-sized TRBJ2-1 TRBD1 TRBV11-3 ASSPPAGQGLHEQF
- TRBJ1-2 - TRBV19 ASSTSGGVAYGYT
few TRBJ1-6 - TRBV20-1 SAREHGEMHSPLH
few TRBJ1-1 - TRBV6-4 ASSDIQGRMNTEAF
- TRBJ2-2 - TRBV2 ASSASLYPTGELF
- TRBJ2-5 - TRBV7-9 ASSPQTQGFGETQY
once TRBJ1-6 - TRBV20-1 SARSGGHTNSPLH
- TRBJ1-6 - TRBV28 ASISDTFNSPLH
- TRBJ2-1 TRBD2 TRBV24-1 ATSEPGGGANNEQF
few TRBJ1-1 - TRBV6-5 ASSYQRSTGEAF
- TRBJ2-7 TRBD2 TRBV6-2/TRBV6-3 ASSYNWLAGVNYEQY
- TRBJ2-2 - TRBV10-3 AIRTPLISGELF
few TRBJ2-5 - TRBV27 ASSPRQGSETQY
large TRBJ1-1 - TRBV7-9 ASSYEPGSEAF